These 25 T cell receptor beta chains were sequenced from one sample in a study of shared clonotypes between healthy human individuals. Using immunoSEQ multiplex PCR, the repertoire was profiled, and TCRdb retains in-frame clones only, with some absent. The sample holds fewer than 2.5 million clones, over 85% seen once. Material for sequencing was naive CD4+ T cells from PBMCs. The subset was: CD45RA+ positively selected. The receptors come from a man aged 18 to 35 in good health. Some clones in this sample may be carry-over from other donors' samples.

The chain is built from TRBV27 and TRBJ1-4; unclear D gene. The germline V gene encodes CDR1 MNHEY and CDR2 SMNVEV (reference sequence). The CDR3 length is 15 residues. The V gene lost 5 bases and the J gene lost 8 bases, with 18 bases spanning the gap. CDR3 sequence (DNA): TGTGCCAGCAGTCCCCGCGGTGGAAGATCGGAAAAACTGTTTTTT. Protein product: CASSPRGGRSEKLFF.

The gene calls are TRBV18 and TRBJ2-7; no clear D gene. Germline CDR1 reads KGHSH; CDR2 reads LQKENI. The CDR3 sequence is 13 residues long. V gave up 0 bases and J gave up 5 bases, with 8 bases separating them. The CDR3 loop reads CASSPPMRNEQYF. CDR3 DNA: TGTGCCAGCTCACCACCTATGAGAAACGAGCAGTACTTC.

On this clone itself: This sample also contains other DNA sequences that code for the same CDR3. The rearrangement uses TRBV28 and TRBJ2-7, with 12 bases that match TRBD2. With V trimmed by 5 bases and J by 1 base, 3 bases remained unmatched. The CDR3 is 15 residues long. Germline CDR1 and CDR2: MDHEN and SYDVKM. CDR3 region: CASSAGTSGSYEQYF. CDR3 bases: TGTGCCAGCAGTGCCGGGACTAGCGGGTCCTACGAGCAGTACTTC.

The chain combines TRBV7-9 with TRBJ2-1, with 7 bases identical to TRBD2. This CDR3 has 14 amino acids. With V trimmed by 8 bases and J by 5 bases, 9 bases remained unmatched. Germline V gene sequence: CDR1 SEHNR, CDR2 FQNEAQ (reference sequence). The CDR3 region has the DNA TGTGCCAGCTCGGGCGGGAGTATGGACAATGAGCAGTTCTTC. It codes for CASSGGSMDNEQFF. The variable domain in full, completed from reference TRBV7-9 and TRBJ2-1, reads DTGVSQNPRHKITKRGQNVTFRCDPISEHNRLYWYRQTLGQGPEFLTYFQNEAQLEKSRLLSDRFSAERPKGSFSTLEIQRTEQGDSAMYLCASSGGSMDNEQFFGPGTRLTVL.

The chain links TRBV18 to TRBJ1-5; TRBD1 aligns across 9 bases. This CDR3 has 17 residues. Trimming took 3 bases from V and 2 from J; bases not matched to a gene: 8. Per germline, CDR1 KGHSH and CDR2 LQKENI. The CDR3 coding sequence is TGTGCCAGCTCACCGAATTACAGGGGGCGAGGCAATCAGCCCCAGCATTTT. It specifies CASSPNYRGRGNQPQHF.

Only one count was recorded for this clone. J is TRBJ2-3 and V is TRBV7-3, with TRBD1 matching over 7 bases. Trimming took 5 bases from V and 2 from J; bases not matched to a gene: 4. The CDR3 length is 14 residues. Germline V gene sequence: CDR1 SGHTA, CDR2 FQGTGA. The CDR3 here is CASSQTGPTDTQYF. The CDR3 nucleotides read TGTGCCAGCAGCCAGACAGGGCCCACAGATACGCAGTATTTT.

The rearrangement links TRBV18 to TRBJ2-3; D not certain. V was cut by 5 bases and J by 1 base, with 7 bases left in between. Germline V gene data show CDR1 as KGHSH and CDR2 as LQKENI. CDR3 length equals 13 residues. CDR3 residues: CASSAAGTDTQYF. In DNA, the CDR3 is TGTGCCAGCTCAGCAGCCGGCACAGATACGCAGTATTTT.

The rearrangement links TRBV11-2 to TRBJ2-7; possibly TRBD1 for D (6 bases). Germline lookup yields CDR1 SGHAT and CDR2 FQNNGV. With 5 bases removed from V and 2 bases from J, the gap between germline ends came to 10 bases. The CDR3 has 13 residues. The CDR3 coding sequence is TGTGCCAGCAGCCGGACAGCAGCCTACGAGCAGTACTTC. Encoded protein: CASSRTAAYEQYF.

The chain employs TRBV28 and TRBJ1-2; D is unclear. This CDR3 has 12 amino acids. Germline CDR1 is MDHEN and CDR2 is SYDVKM. V lost 7 bases and J 0 bases, leaving 6 bases between the germline ends. CDR3 nucleotides: TGTGCCAGCACCAGCCCTAACTATGGCTACACCTTC. Amino acids: CASTSPNYGYTF.

The chain is built from TRBV5-8 and TRBJ1-1; 7 bases are a match to TRBD1. CDR3 length: 13 amino acids. V lost 1 base, J lost 6 bases, and 3 bases stayed unmatched. The V gene's germline CDR1 is SGHTS and CDR2 YDEGEE. The CDR3 nucleotides read TGTGCCAGCAGCTTGACAGGGGAGGCTGAAGCTTTCTTT. Translated, it gives CASSLTGEAEAFF.

The V and J genes are TRBV9 and TRBJ2-1; D is unresolved. Germline CDR1 and CDR2: SGDLS and YYNGEE. Trimming took off 0 bases at V and 2 bases at J, with 12 bases between the two ends. The CDR3 is 16 residues long. CDR3 nucleotide sequence: TGTGCCAGCAGCGTAGCCCTCGCAGGAACCTACAATGAGCAGTTCTTC. It is translated as CASSVALAGTYNEQFF. Together with reference TRBV9 and TRBJ2-1, the CDR3 gives the full variable domain: DSGVTQTPKHLITATGQRVTLRCSPRSGDLSVYWYQQSLDQGLQFLIQYYNGEERAKGNILERFSAQQFPDLHSELNLSSLELGDSALYFCASSVALAGTYNEQFFGPGTRLTVL.

The chain has TRBV15 and TRBJ1-1; perhaps TRBD1 as D (6 bases). This CDR3 is 16 amino acids long. Trimming cost V 0 bases and J 2 bases, with 13 bases left between them. Per germline, CDR1 LNHNV and CDR2 YYDKDF (reference sequence). This CDR3 reads CATSRDHAGDNTEAFF. CDR3 nucleotides: TGTGCCACCAGCAGAGATCACGCAGGGGACAACACTGAAGCTTTCTTT. Filled out from reference TRBV15 and TRBJ1-1, the complete variable domain reads DAMVIQNPRYQVTQFGKPVTLSCSQTLNHNVMYWYQQKSSQAPKLLFHYYDKDFNNEADTPDNFQSRRPNTSFCFLDIRSPGLGDTAMYLCATSRDHAGDNTEAFFGQGTRLTVV.

V usage is TRBV5-1 and J usage is TRBJ2-7; TRBD1 matches at 8 bases. This CDR3 contains 14 residues. Germline V CDR1 and CDR2: SGHRS, YFSETQ. With 0 bases clipped from V and 5 bases from J, the junction kept 4 bases outside the gene matches. The CDR3 loop is CASSLGTGRHEQYF. DNA for the CDR3: TGCGCCAGCAGCTTGGGGACAGGGAGGCACGAGCAGTACTTC. The full variable domain, its missing parts supplied by reference TRBV5-1 and TRBJ2-7, is KAGVTQTPRYLIKTRGQQVTLSCSPISGHRSVSWYQQTPGQGLQFLFEYFSETQRNKGNFPGRFSGRQFSNSRSEMNVSTLELGDSALYLCASSLGTGRHEQYFGPGTRLTVT.

The genes are TRBV12-5 and TRBJ1-3, with D hard to call. V gave up 4 bases and J gave up 0 bases, with 19 bases separating them. This CDR3 comprises 18 residues. Germline loops: CDR1 LGHNT, CDR2 FRNRAP. CDR3 protein: CASGSVNTASFSGNTIYF. The DNA for the CDR3 is TGTGCTAGTGGTTCGGTAAATACAGCATCCTTCTCTGGAAACACCATATATTTT.

This rearrangement joins TRBV29-1 to TRBJ2-7, with TRBD1 matching over 10 bases. Germline V lookup: CDR1 SQVTM, CDR2 ANQGSEA. V dropped 7 bases and J dropped 4; count of bases not matched to a gene: 10. The CDR3 covers 14 residues. This CDR3 is CSALPGQGLYEQYF. CDR3 coding DNA: TGCAGCGCCCTTCCGGGACAGGGGTTGTACGAGCAGTACTTC.

The J gene is TRBJ2-2, the V gene TRBV2; 8 bases line up with TRBD2. The CDR3 has 15 residues. J lost 2 bases, V lost 5 bases, and 4 bases had no gene match. Germline V gene lookup returns CDR1 SNHLY and CDR2 FYNNEI. In nucleotides, the CDR3 is TGTGCCAGCAGTCGGACTAGCTATAACACCGGGGAGCTGTTTTTT. This sequence encodes CASSRTSYNTGELFF.

The chain is built from TRBV7-3 and TRBJ1-2, with D possibly being TRBD1 (6 bases). Germline CDR1 reads SGHTA; CDR2 reads FQGTGA. The germline V and J ends were trimmed by 1 base and 8 bases, with 11 bases remaining between them. There are 13 residues in the CDR3. The CDR3 reads CASSLMGAGGYTF. CDR3 nucleotides: TGTGCCAGCAGCTTAATGGGGGCTGGCGGCTACACCTTC.

The CDR3 is CASSVSSSGNTIYF. The CDR3 DNA sequence: TGTGCCAGCAGCGTTAGTAGCTCTGGAAACACCATATATTTT. V gene TRBV7-9 combines with J gene TRBJ1-3; D gene unclear. The CDR3 runs 14 residues. Germline-derived CDR1 and CDR2 are SEHNR and FQNEAQ (reference sequence). Between the trimmed V and J ends, which lost 5 bases and 0 bases, there was a span of 8 bases.

This clone came up once. The junction does not match germline at one end; this may be a read error. This chain connects TRBV10-3 to TRBJ2-7; maybe TRBD2 (5 bases). This CDR3 spans 15 amino acids. Per germline, CDR1 ENHRY and CDR2 SYGVKD. The CDR3 DNA is TGTGCCAGCAGTATAAACCGGGATCGAACCTACGAGCAGTACTTC. Encoded protein: CASSINRDRTYEQYF.

V is TRBV19 and J is TRBJ1-3; the match to TRBD1 covers 8 bases. The germline V gene has CDR1 LNHDA and CDR2 SQIVND (reference sequence). The CDR3 has 14 amino acids. J lost 4 bases, V lost 8 bases, and 7 bases had no gene match. CDR3 DNA: TGTGCCAGTGCCCGGACAGGGCTAGGAAACACCATATATTTT. Translation: CASARTGLGNTIYF.

The gene calls are TRBV15 and TRBJ2-1, with 7 bases matching TRBD2. V lost 3 bases, J lost 4 bases, and 6 bases stayed unmatched. This CDR3 has 15 residues. CDR1 is LNHNV and CDR2 is YYDKDF in the germline V gene (reference sequence). CDR3 coding DNA: TGTGCCACCAGCAGGGCCCCGGGAGGATACAATGAGCAGTTCTTC. Protein product: CATSRAPGGYNEQFF.

The count of this clone is one. This chain links TRBV5-1 with TRBJ2-6, with 7 bases lining up with TRBD1. The CDR3 consists of 15 residues. Trimming at V came to 4 bases and at J to 6 bases, leaving 7 bases not matched to a gene. Germline V gives CDR1 SGHRS, CDR2 YFSETQ. The CDR3 loop reads CASSATGAAANVLTF. In DNA, the CDR3 is TGCGCCAGCAGCGCAACAGGGGCTGCGGCCAACGTCCTGACTTTC.

The J gene is TRBJ1-1, the V gene TRBV7-9; D perhaps matches TRBD1 (5 bases). The ends were cut back, 1 base at V and 5 bases at J, with 14 bases in the middle. This CDR3 region has 15 residues. Per the germline V gene, CDR1 is SEHNR and CDR2 is FQNEAQ (reference sequence). The CDR3 protein is CASSLVRAWGTEAFF. CDR3 coding DNA: TGTGCCAGCAGCTTAGTCAGGGCCTGGGGGACTGAAGCTTTCTTT.

The chain uses TRBV29-1 and TRBJ2-1; 9 positions agree with TRBD2. Germline CDR1 reads SQVTM; CDR2 reads ANQGSEA. Trimming cost V 7 bases and J 4 bases; bases outside gene matches: 14. This CDR3 spans 16 amino acids. The CDR3 DNA reads as TGCAGCGCGGGCGATAGCGGGAGTCAATATTACAATGAGCAGTTCTTC. Protein: CSAGDSGSQYYNEQFF.

This chain uses TRBV19 with TRBJ2-5; D ambiguous. Trimming stripped 7 bases from V and 5 bases from J, with 20 bases between. Germline values: CDR1 LNHDA, CDR2 SQIVND (reference sequence). This CDR3 is 15 amino acids long. CDR3 loop: CASTLPGHKLETQYF. CDR3 sequence (DNA): TGTGCCAGTACCCTTCCAGGCCACAAGTTGGAGACCCAGTACTTC.